These 17 T cell receptor beta chains were all obtained from the same sample, sequenced in a study of glioma-infiltrating T cells after dendritic cell vaccination. TCRdb keeps only in-frame clones here, not all; method: immunoSEQ multiplex PCR. The profile shows 49,000 or so clones, over 75% of them singletons. The sample consisted of blood, taken before dendritic cell vaccination. Every receptor here comes from a human donor with glioblastoma.

The chain combines TRBV7-2 with TRBJ2-5; no definite D call. This CDR3 comprises 15 residues. Looked up from germline, CDR1 is SGHTA and CDR2 is FQGNSA. The germline V and J ends were trimmed by 1 base and 1 base, with 10 bases remaining between them. The CDR3 loop reads CASSLGSVVQETQYF. Written as DNA, the CDR3 is TGTGCCAGCAGCTTAGGTAGTGTAGTCCAAGAGACCCAGTACTTC. Looking up the rest from reference TRBV7-2 and TRBJ2-5 gives the full variable domain: GAGVSQSPSNKVTEKGKDVELRCDPISGHTALYWYRQSLGQGLEFLIYFQGNSAPDKSGLPSDRFSAERTGGSVSTLTIQRTQQEDSAVYLCASSLGSVVQETQYFGPGTRLLVL.

This clone was detected only once. The chain carries TRBV7-2 and TRBJ1-2; D is unclear. Trimming cost V 5 bases and J 4 bases, with 14 bases left between them. CDR3 length: 14 amino acids. Germline CDR1 and CDR2: SGHTA and FQGNSA. The CDR3 protein is CASSHGWRAYGYTF. CDR3 DNA: TGTGCCAGCAGCCACGGGTGGAGGGCCTATGGCTACACCTTC.

A single count supports this clone. The genes are TRBV5-1 and TRBJ1-1; TRBD1 might be the D (5 bases). Deletions cut 4 bases from V and 3 bases from J, with 13 bases between. Germline CDR1 is SGHRS and CDR2 is YFSETQ. The CDR3 is 14 residues long. The CDR3 DNA sequence: TGCGCCAGCAGCACCGGGACTTTTTACACTGAAGCTTTCTTT. Translation: CASSTGTFYTEAFF.

The chain has TRBV14 and TRBJ2-5, with 8 bases that match TRBD2. Germline CDR1 and CDR2: SGHDN and FVKESK. The V and J ends lost 3 bases and 2 bases, in that order; junction bases with no gene match: 5. This CDR3 spans 15 amino acids. The CDR3 is CASSHQRGNQETQYF. Written as DNA, the CDR3 is TGTGCCAGCAGCCACCAGCGGGGGAATCAAGAGACCCAGTACTTC.

V and J are TRBV27 and TRBJ1-5; the D gene is possibly TRBD1 (6 bases). The V end lost 2 bases, the J end lost 8 bases, and 16 bases lay between the germline ends. The CDR3 consists of 15 residues. Per the germline V gene, CDR1 is MNHEY and CDR2 is SMNVEV (reference sequence). Written as DNA, the CDR3 is TGTGCCAGCAGTTTAATGGGGGCCCCTTCTGAGCCCCAGCATTTT. It translates to CASSLMGAPSEPQHF.

The gene calls are TRBV4-3 and TRBJ2-2, with unresolved D. V lost 5 bases to trimming and J lost 6 bases, with 7 bases between them. Germline loops: CDR1 LGHNA, CDR2 YSLEER. The CDR3 runs to 12 residues. In DNA, the CDR3 is TGCGCCAGCAGCTACTTTGCCGGGGAGCTGTTTTTT. Amino acids: CASSYFAGELFF.

The rearrangement joins TRBV5-4 to TRBJ2-5; 9 bases line up with TRBD1. Germline V gives CDR1 SGHNT, CDR2 YYREEE (reference sequence). This CDR3 contains 14 residues. V trimming: 4 bases; J trimming: 1 base; junction bases outside the gene matches: 2. The DNA of the CDR3 is TGTGCCAGCAGCACGGGACAGGGCCAAGAGACCCAGTACTTC. It codes for CASSTGQGQETQYF.

This rearrangement joins TRBV30 to TRBJ2-7; D is ambiguous. Germline CDR1 and CDR2: GTSNPN and SVGIG (reference sequence). V lost 0 bases to trimming and J lost 0 bases, with 6 bases between them. This CDR3 spans 13 amino acids. The chain's CDR3 is CAWSVRTSYEQYF. In DNA form, the CDR3 reads TGTGCCTGGAGTGTGAGAACCTCCTACGAGCAGTACTTC.

The chain is built from TRBV4-2 and TRBJ2-5, with D maybe TRBD2 (6 bases). V lost 4 bases and J 1 base, leaving 16 bases between the germline ends. CDR1 and CDR2 from the germline V gene are LGHNA and YNFKEQ. The CDR3 has 16 amino acids. Here the CDR3 reads CASSPGPAGSQETQYF. The CDR3 DNA sequence: TGTGCCAGCAGCCCGGGGCCGGCGGGATCCCAAGAGACCCAGTACTTC.

The CDR3 sequence: CASSLGQGRTEAFF. For the CDR3, the DNA is TGCGCCAGCAGCTTGGGACAGGGTAGAACTGAAGCTTTCTTT. The gene calls are TRBV5-1 and TRBJ1-1; 7 bases agree with TRBD1. V trimming: 0 bases; J trimming: 5 bases; junction bases outside the gene matches: 4. The CDR3 has 14 residues. Germline V lookup: CDR1 SGHRS, CDR2 YFSETQ.

The chain is built from TRBV5-1 and TRBJ2-3; 7 positions match TRBD1. This CDR3 is built from 15 residues. V lost 4 bases, J lost 3 bases, and 8 bases stayed unmatched. Germline V gene sequence: CDR1 SGHRS, CDR2 YFSETQ. The DNA of the CDR3 is TGCGCCAGCAGCACCGGGACAGTGGGGACAGATACGCAGTATTTT. Protein sequence: CASSTGTVGTDTQYF.

The chain is built from TRBV27 and TRBJ2-3, with D unresolved. Looked up from germline, CDR1 is MNHEY and CDR2 is SMNVEV (reference sequence). The CDR3 loop spans 14 amino acids. V was clipped by 3 bases and J by 1 base, with 8 bases between them. The CDR3 spells CASSFTPGTDTQYF. CDR3 nucleotides: TGTGCCAGCAGTTTTACCCCGGGCACAGATACGCAGTATTTT.

J is TRBJ1-5 and V is TRBV7-2; D is unresolved. The CDR3 length is 13 residues. Germline CDR1 SGHTA, CDR2 FQGNSA. Trimming took 5 bases from V and 6 from J, leaving 11 bases between them. The CDR3 here is CASSRRVGQPQHF. The CDR3 coding sequence is TGTGCCAGCAGCCGGAGGGTAGGTCAGCCCCAGCATTTT.

About this clone: The sample contains more than one DNA sequence encoding this CDR3. In nucleotides, the CDR3 is TGTGCCACCAGCAGATTAACAGGGGTAGATTCACCCCTCCACTTT. This codes for CATSRLTGVDSPLHF. The chain recombines TRBV15 with TRBJ1-6, with TRBD1 matching 7 bases. The trim removed 2 bases at V and 8 bases at J, leaving 6 bases unmatched. Looked up from germline, CDR1 is LNHNV and CDR2 is YYDKDF (reference sequence). The CDR3 has 15 residues.

This clone was observed once. The chain carries TRBV15 and TRBJ1-3; unclear D gene. CDR1 LNHNV and CDR2 YYDKDF come from the germline V gene (reference sequence). With 0 bases removed from V and 3 bases from J, the gap between germline ends came to 9 bases. This CDR3 region has 15 residues. The CDR3 here is CATSRDRMDGNTIYF. The CDR3, as DNA: TGTGCCACCAGCAGAGACAGGATGGATGGAAACACCATATATTTT.

This chain joins TRBV5-5 and TRBJ2-7; tentatively, D is TRBD2 (5 bases). Germline V gene data show CDR1 as SGHKS and CDR2 as YYEKEE (reference sequence). Trimming took off 1 base at V and 7 bases at J, with 12 bases between the two ends. The CDR3 is made up of 13 amino acids. For the CDR3, the DNA is TGTGCCAGCAGCTTGCCGGGGTTCAGAGAGCAGTACTTC. It yields the protein CASSLPGFREQYF.

The genes are TRBV7-2 and TRBJ2-5, with 12 positions matching TRBD1. The length of the CDR3 is 16 residues. V lost 5 bases to trimming and J lost 6 bases; unmatched junction nucleotides: 10. Germline V CDR1 and CDR2: SGHTA, FQGNSA. CDR3 sequence reads: CASSPTGTGGLKTQYF. CDR3 coding DNA: TGTGCCAGCAGCCCAACCGGGACAGGGGGCTTGAAGACCCAGTACTTC.